The T cell receptor (beta chain) under discussion was sequenced for a study of blood T cell repertoires in COVID-19. In the study overall: The United States, Italy and Spain provided the acute and convalescent COVID-19 samples. T cells, B-cell-depleted T cells, or PBMCs supplied cDNA or gDNA.

Authors' processing steps: Counts of nucleated cells, estimated from reference gene primer amplification, were obtained. Clones were read by immunoSEQ multiplex PCR, and TCRdb kept only the in-frame ones, dropping some. D and trimming come from the DNA, and the V and J calls and clone size come from that table. The sample shows 45,000 to 70,000 clones, around 81% of them seen only once. The V gene lost 3 bases and the J gene lost 1 base, with 9 bases spanning the gap. CDR3 length: 13 amino acids. CDR1 is GTSNPN, CDR2 SVGIG, per germline (reference sequence). The sequencing input was peripheral blood. The sequence came from a man in his 60s with acute or convalescent COVID-19. This chain joins TRBV30 and TRBJ1-1; possible D gene TRBD1, 6 bases. The CDR3 sequence is CAWRIGGNTEAFF. The CDR3 nucleotides are TGTGCCTGGAGAATAGGGGGGAACACTGAAGCTTTCTTT.